The rows below give T cell receptor beta chains drawn from one sample of a study of early T cells in non-severe SARS-CoV-2 infection. TCRdb re-called the 5' RACE reads with MiXCR, one entry per CDR3 protein. The data contain roughly 29,000 distinct CDR3 sequences, 2.9% of them singletons. The sequenced sample consisted of whole blood. Source of these receptors: an adult who was a healthcare worker with PCR-confirmed SARS-CoV-2 infection or an uninfected control (not recorded which). The CDR3 runs from the conserved cysteine through the conserved F or W. The order of the fields is clone size, D gene, V gene, J gene, CDR3 protein, CDR3 DNA. D genes are given only for firm matches. Some rows have no size entry. The others give once, few or many, or a class for an expanded clone.

clone size: many; D gene: -; V gene: TRBV12-3/TRBV12-4; J gene: TRBJ2-6; CDR3 protein: CASSNSGANVLTF; CDR3 DNA: TGTGCCAGCAGCAACTCTGGGGCCAACGTCCTGACTTTC
clone size: many; D gene: -; V gene: TRBV7-8; J gene: TRBJ1-1; CDR3 protein: CASSLSDTEAFF; CDR3 DNA: TGTGCCAGCAGCCTAAGCGACACTGAAGCTTTCTTT
clone size: few; D gene: -; V gene: TRBV7-2; J gene: TRBJ2-5; CDR3 protein: CASSFTGGETQYF; CDR3 DNA: TGTGCCAGCAGCTTTACCGGCGGGGAGACCCAGTACTTC
clone size: many; D gene: TRBD2; V gene: TRBV10-2; J gene: TRBJ2-3; CDR3 protein: CASSESRGTQYF; CDR3 DNA: TGCGCCAGCAGTGAGTCGCGGGGGACGCAGTATTTT
clone size: many; D gene: -; V gene: TRBV20-1; J gene: TRBJ1-1; CDR3 protein: CSARWGRTEAFF; CDR3 DNA: TGCAGTGCTAGATGGGGGAGGACTGAAGCTTTCTTT
clone size: many; D gene: TRBD1; V gene: TRBV5-1; J gene: TRBJ2-1; CDR3 protein: CASSLGQQSNEQFF; CDR3 DNA: TGCGCCAGCAGCCTGGGACAGCAAAGCAATGAGCAGTTCTTC
clone size: many; D gene: TRBD1; V gene: TRBV10-3; J gene: TRBJ1-6; CDR3 protein: CAVRTGENSPLHF; CDR3 DNA: TGTGCCGTTAGGACAGGGGAAAATTCACCCCTCCACTTT
clone size: -; D gene: -; V gene: TRBV5-6; J gene: TRBJ2-2; CDR3 protein: CASSSYRYDGVNTGELFF; CDR3 DNA: TGTGCCAGCAGCTCTTACCGATACGACGGAGTCAACACCGGGGAGCTGTTTTTT
clone size: many; D gene: -; V gene: TRBV12-5; J gene: TRBJ1-2; CDR3 protein: CASGLVLGEPSGYTF; CDR3 DNA: TGTGCTAGTGGTTTGGTACTCGGGGAACCTAGCGGCTACACCTTC
clone size: many; D gene: -; V gene: TRBV19; J gene: TRBJ2-3; CDR3 protein: CASSIGTDSSSTDTQYF; CDR3 DNA: TGTGCCAGTAGTATAGGTACAGACTCCAGTAGCACAGATACGCAGTATTTT
clone size: many; D gene: TRBD2; V gene: TRBV6-1; J gene: TRBJ2-5; CDR3 protein: CASSEIPSGGVRETQYF; CDR3 DNA: TGTGCCAGCAGTGAGATACCTAGCGGGGGGGTTAGAGAGACCCAGTACTTC
clone size: many; D gene: TRBD2; V gene: TRBV4-2; J gene: TRBJ2-1; CDR3 protein: CASSQVGLAGFSYNEQFF; CDR3 DNA: TGTGCCAGCAGCCAAGTGGGACTAGCGGGTTTCTCCTACAATGAGCAGTTCTTC
clone size: many; D gene: -; V gene: TRBV15; J gene: TRBJ1-2; CDR3 protein: CATSRGRVGQRNYGYTF; CDR3 DNA: TGTGCCACCAGCAGAGGCCGAGTCGGCCAACGGAACTATGGCTACACCTTC
clone size: few; D gene: -; V gene: TRBV5-4; J gene: TRBJ2-6; CDR3 protein: CASSWATGGSRSGANVLTF; CDR3 DNA: TGTGCCAGCAGCTGGGCGACAGGCGGGAGTAGGTCTGGGGCCAACGTCCTGACTTTC
clone size: many; D gene: -; V gene: TRBV12-2; J gene: TRBJ2-3; CDR3 protein: CASRLVWMLVAITDTQYF; CDR3 DNA: TGTGCAAGTCGCTTAGTCTGGATGCTGGTGGCAATAACAGATACGCAGTATTTT
clone size: many; D gene: -; V gene: TRBV6-6; J gene: TRBJ1-2; CDR3 protein: CASSYSAAGSGLYGYTF; CDR3 DNA: TGTGCCAGCAGTTACTCGGCGGCAGGGAGTGGTTTGTATGGCTACACCTTC
clone size: many; D gene: TRBD2; V gene: TRBV2; J gene: TRBJ2-3; CDR3 protein: CASSRAGGPTDTQYF; CDR3 DNA: TGTGCCAGCAGTAGGGCGGGGGGGCCGACAGATACGCAGTATTTT
clone size: many; D gene: TRBD2; V gene: TRBV5-6; J gene: TRBJ2-5; CDR3 protein: CASSFFFSAGGQETQYF; CDR3 DNA: TGTGCCAGCAGCTTCTTTTTTTCAGCGGGGGGGCAAGAGACCCAGTACTTC
clone size: few; D gene: TRBD1; V gene: TRBV2; J gene: TRBJ2-2; CDR3 protein: CASSVQGADTGELFF; CDR3 DNA: TGTGCCAGCAGTGTTCAGGGGGCGGACACCGGGGAGCTGTTTTTT
clone size: many; D gene: -; V gene: TRBV12-3/TRBV12-4; J gene: TRBJ1-1; CDR3 protein: CASSTTTDGTEAFF; CDR3 DNA: TGTGCCAGCAGTACTACCACGGACGGCACTGAAGCTTTCTTT
clone size: many; D gene: -; V gene: TRBV5-1; J gene: TRBJ2-1; CDR3 protein: CASSLERQGYNEQFF; CDR3 DNA: TGCGCCAGCAGCTTGGAGCGGCAGGGTTACAATGAGCAGTTCTTC
clone size: many; D gene: -; V gene: TRBV6-2/TRBV6-3; J gene: TRBJ1-1; CDR3 protein: CASTHGTEAFF; CDR3 DNA: TGTGCCAGCACCCACGGAACTGAAGCTTTCTTT
clone size: many; D gene: -; V gene: TRBV5-6; J gene: TRBJ1-1; CDR3 protein: CASSPREAAEAFF; CDR3 DNA: TGTGCCAGCAGCCCCAGGGAGGCGGCTGAAGCTTTCTTT
clone size: many; D gene: -; V gene: TRBV5-1; J gene: TRBJ1-6; CDR3 protein: CASSLQSTSYNSPLHF; CDR3 DNA: TGCGCCAGCAGCTTACAGAGCACCTCCTATAATTCACCCCTCCACTTT
clone size: many; D gene: TRBD2; V gene: TRBV5-1; J gene: TRBJ2-2; CDR3 protein: CASSVGLAGGTGELFF; CDR3 DNA: TGCGCCAGCAGCGTGGGACTAGCGGGGGGAACCGGGGAGCTGTTTTTT
clone size: few; D gene: -; V gene: TRBV12-3/TRBV12-4; J gene: TRBJ1-6; CDR3 protein: CASKTYGNSPLHF; CDR3 DNA: TGTGCCAGCAAAACATACGGGAATTCACCCCTCCACTTT
clone size: many; D gene: TRBD1; V gene: TRBV7-6; J gene: TRBJ2-5; CDR3 protein: CASSSTGGTETQYF; CDR3 DNA: TGTGCCAGCAGCTCCACAGGGGGCACAGAGACCCAGTACTTC
clone size: medium-sized; D gene: -; V gene: TRBV20-1; J gene: TRBJ1-4; CDR3 protein: CSARTVNEKLFF; CDR3 DNA: TGCAGTGCCCGGACAGTTAATGAAAAACTGTTTTTT
clone size: many; D gene: TRBD1; V gene: TRBV7-6; J gene: TRBJ1-1; CDR3 protein: CASSLRTGGSGGTEAFF; CDR3 DNA: TGTGCCAGCAGCTTAAGGACAGGGGGCAGCGGCGGGACTGAAGCTTTCTTT